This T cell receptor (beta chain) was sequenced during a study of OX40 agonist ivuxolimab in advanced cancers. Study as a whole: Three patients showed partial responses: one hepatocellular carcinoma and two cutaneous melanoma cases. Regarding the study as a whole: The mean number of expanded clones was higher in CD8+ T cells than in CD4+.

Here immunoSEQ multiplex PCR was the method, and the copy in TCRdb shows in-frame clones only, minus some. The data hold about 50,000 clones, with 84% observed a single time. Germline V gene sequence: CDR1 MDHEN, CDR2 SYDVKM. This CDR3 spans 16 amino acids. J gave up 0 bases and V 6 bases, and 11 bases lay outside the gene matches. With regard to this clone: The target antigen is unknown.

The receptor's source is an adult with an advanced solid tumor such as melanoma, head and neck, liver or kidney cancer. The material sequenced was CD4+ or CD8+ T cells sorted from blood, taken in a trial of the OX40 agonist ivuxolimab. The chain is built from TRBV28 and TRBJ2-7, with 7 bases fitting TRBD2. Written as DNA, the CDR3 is TGTGCCAGCAGCCCCGAGGGGCGGGGGTCCTCCTACGAGCAGTACTTC. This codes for CASSPEGRGSSYEQYF.